Below, 32 T cell receptor beta chains from the same sample are listed, as sequenced in a study of healthy donors' naive CD4 and CD8 T cells. Each TCR library used around 500 ng of total RNA and a linear amplification protocol. TCRdb recomputed calls from the reads with MiXCR, one row per CDR3 protein. The table has 180,000 or so distinct CDR3 sequences, around 80% seen once; the top ten hold more than 2%. The sequencing sample was made of naive CD4+ and CD8+ T cells sorted from blood, pooled from several donors. These receptors were taken from a pool of human donors in good health; the sample pools cells from several healthy donors.

The chain uses TRBV30 and TRBJ1-1; D unclear. CDR1 GTSNPN and CDR2 SVGIG come from the germline V gene (reference sequence). The V end lost 2 bases, the J end lost 7 bases, and 8 bases lay between the germline ends. This CDR3 contains 11 residues. The CDR3 DNA reads TGTGCCTGGAGTCCAGGACGTGAAGCTTTCTTT. It is translated as CAWSPGREAFF.

V gene TRBV4-1 combines with J gene TRBJ2-7; 7 nucleotides align to TRBD2. CDR3 size: 15 residues. The junction had 7 bases not matched to a gene; V was cut back by 1 base and J by 4 bases. Germline V lookup: CDR1 MGHRA, CDR2 YSYEKL. The CDR3 spells CASSQAAAGRYEQYF. The CDR3 DNA follows: TGCGCCAGCAGCCAAGCGGCAGCGGGAAGGTACGAGCAGTACTTC.

This sequence joins TRBV6-2 or TRBV6-3 and TRBJ2-7; a weak D match, TRBD1 (5 bases). With 1 base removed from V and 0 bases from J, the gap between germline ends came to 10 bases. The CDR3 consists of 15 residues. CDR1 MNHEY and CDR2 SVGEGT come from the germline V gene. The DNA of the CDR3 is TGTGCCAGCAGTTACTGGGGCGTGGGCTCCTACGAGCAGTACTTC. It codes for CASSYWGVGSYEQYF.

The J gene is TRBJ2-7, the V gene TRBV19, with TRBD1 matching 9 bases. Germline CDR1 reads LNHDA; CDR2 reads SQIVND (reference sequence). The J segment lost 5 bases and the V segment lost 1 base, leaving 6 bases of the junction unmatched. The CDR3 sequence is 15 residues long. The CDR3 sequence: CASSIGGTGIHEQYF. DNA for the CDR3: TGTGCCAGTAGTATAGGCGGGACAGGGATCCACGAGCAGTACTTC.

This rearrangement joins TRBV5-6 to TRBJ2-2; D is possibly TRBD1 (6 bases). Per germline, CDR1 SGHDT and CDR2 YYEEEE. V gave up 2 bases and J gave up 3 bases, with 8 bases separating them. The CDR3 covers 14 residues. The CDR3 DNA follows: TGTGCCAGCAGCTTAGAGGGGGACACCGGGGAGCTGTTTTTT. It translates to CASSLEGDTGELFF.

V usage is TRBV29-1 and J usage is TRBJ2-7; possibly TRBD1 for D (6 bases). This CDR3 is 15 amino acids long. V lost 4 bases and J 3 bases, leaving 19 bases between the germline ends. The V gene's germline CDR1 is SQVTM and CDR2 ANQGSEA. In DNA, the CDR3 is TGCAGCGTTGGTCTCAACAGGGAACCCTTCTACGAGCAGTACTTC. Its translation: CSVGLNREPFYEQYF.

This sequence joins TRBV29-1 and TRBJ2-3, with D unresolved. The CDR3 is made up of 13 amino acids. V was clipped by 3 bases and J by 2 bases, with 9 bases between them. Germline V gene sequence: CDR1 SQVTM, CDR2 ANQGSEA. CDR3 residues: CSVEGPITDTQYF. DNA for the CDR3: TGCAGCGTTGAGGGCCCGATCACAGATACGCAGTATTTT.

This chain connects TRBV20-1 to TRBJ2-4; D tentatively reads TRBD1 or TRBD2 (5 bases each). Germline V gene sequence: CDR1 DFQATT, CDR2 SNEGSKA (reference sequence). The CDR3 runs 12 residues. V lost 6 bases, J lost 7 bases, and 13 bases lay in between. CDR3 bases: TGCAGTGCGGACCCGGGGCGGAACATTCAGTACTTC. Protein: CSADPGRNIQYF.

This chain links TRBV6-5 with TRBJ1-2, with TRBD1 matching 10 bases. The CDR3 is 15 amino acids. J lost 5 bases, V lost 7 bases, and 10 bases had no gene match. Germline CDR1 reads MNHEY; CDR2 reads SVGAGI. The CDR3 bases are TGTGCCAGCAAAACCGGGACAGGGGTCGATTATGGCTACACCTTC. It yields the protein CASKTGTGVDYGYTF.

This clonotype has just a few counts. The chain combines TRBV6-5 with TRBJ2-2; D remains unclear. CDR1 and CDR2 (germline): MNHEY, SVGAGI. The CDR3 length is 15 residues. Trimming left V 3 bases short and J 2 bases short, with 10 bases between. CDR3 in amino acids: CASSYAVFNTGELFF. CDR3 sequence (DNA): TGTGCCAGCAGTTATGCGGTGTTTAACACCGGGGAGCTGTTTTTT.

The gene calls are TRBV20-1 and TRBJ2-5; tentatively, D is TRBD2 (6 bases). CDR1 and CDR2 from the germline V gene are DFQATT and SNEGSKA (reference sequence). Trimming left V 5 bases short and J 2 bases short, with 15 bases between. This CDR3 has 14 residues. This chain's CDR3 is CSAGPREAQETQYF. DNA of the CDR3: TGCAGTGCTGGGCCTAGGGAGGCTCAAGAGACCCAGTACTTC.

Turning to this clonotype: Its ends do not fully match the called genes, so a read error is possible. The chain employs TRBV5-1 and TRBJ2-7, with D unclear. CDR3 length equals 11 residues. Germline values: CDR1 SGHRS, CDR2 YFSETQ. The CDR3 reads CASTPANEQYF. Here the CDR3 DNA reads TGCGCCAGCACCCCTGCGAACGAACAGTACTTC.

This chain links TRBV4-1 with TRBJ2-7, with 9 bases that match TRBD1. The CDR3 runs 14 residues. V gave up 4 bases and J gave up 6 bases; unmatched junction bases: 7. Germline V gene data show CDR1 as MGHRA and CDR2 as YSYEKL. CDR3: CASSPRRTGVEQYF. CDR3 DNA sequence: TGCGCCAGCAGCCCGCGGAGGACAGGGGTCGAGCAGTACTTC.

The genes are TRBV27 and TRBJ2-1, with D unclear. Trimming took off 0 bases at V and 6 bases at J, with 9 bases between the two ends. The CDR3 is 14 residues long. Germline CDR1 reads MNHEY; CDR2 reads SMNVEV (reference sequence). CDR3 residues: CASSLSPTLNEQFF. As DNA, the CDR3 is TGTGCCAGCAGTTTATCACCAACCCTCAATGAGCAGTTCTTC.

This rearrangement joins TRBV29-1 to TRBJ2-3; 13 positions match TRBD2. Germline lookup yields CDR1 SQVTM and CDR2 ANQGSEA. Germline trimming cut 7 bases from V and 4 bases from J; bases unmatched to any gene: 5. CDR3 length equals 14 residues. CDR3 sequence: CSEKGLAGSDTQYF. The CDR3 DNA is TGCAGCGAGAAGGGACTAGCGGGATCAGATACGCAGTATTTT.

CDR3 sequence reads: CASSKDQYNEQFF. The CDR3 DNA reads TGTGCCAGCAGTAAGGACCAGTACAATGAGCAGTTCTTC. This chain uses TRBV6-5 with TRBJ2-1; D not certain. The CDR3 has 13 residues. Germline loops: CDR1 MNHEY, CDR2 SVGAGI. V shed 5 bases and J shed 4 bases, with 9 bases lying between them.

Only a few counts were recorded for this clonotype. V is TRBV5-1 and J is TRBJ1-2, with D unresolved. Germline V gene lookup returns CDR1 SGHRS and CDR2 YFSETQ. The germline V and J ends were trimmed by 0 bases and 8 bases, with 11 bases remaining between them. The CDR3 spans 13 residues. CDR3 coding DNA: TGCGCCAGCAGCTTGGACTCGAAGCTCGGCTACACCTTC. This gives the protein CASSLDSKLGYTF.

There are a few counts of this clonotype. The gene calls are TRBV29-1 and TRBJ2-3, with a possible D match to TRBD1 (5 bases). V gave up 7 bases and J gave up 0 bases, with 11 bases separating them. The CDR3 is 13 amino acids. Per the germline V gene, CDR1 is SQVTM and CDR2 is ANQGSEA. CDR3 nucleotides: TGCAGCGCTACAGGAACTAGCACAGATACGCAGTATTTT. Protein sequence: CSATGTSTDTQYF.

As DNA, the CDR3 is TGTGCCAGCCAAACAGGGGGTCCCATGAACACTGAAGCTTTCTTT. Translated: CASQTGGPMNTEAFF. The V gene is TRBV6-5, the J gene TRBJ1-1, with 8 bases fitting TRBD1. The germline V gene encodes CDR1 MNHEY and CDR2 SVGAGI. This CDR3 has 15 amino acids. Unmatched junction bases numbered 8, after V lost 8 bases and J lost 0 bases.

This clonotype was counted a few times. The rearrangement uses TRBV6-5 and TRBJ1-6; no definite D call. The germline V and J ends were trimmed by 3 bases and 8 bases, with 5 bases remaining between them. The CDR3 is made up of 12 amino acids. CDR1 and CDR2 from the germline V gene are MNHEY and SVGAGI. The CDR3 bases are TGTGCCAGCAGTTATGTGGATTCACCCCTCCACTTT. Protein product: CASSYVDSPLHF.

The chain is built from TRBV6-5 and TRBJ1-1; the match to TRBD1 covers 9 bases. The CDR3 is 17 amino acids. The germline V gene encodes CDR1 MNHEY and CDR2 SVGAGI. V dropped 2 bases and J dropped 1; count of bases not matched to a gene: 8. The DNA for the CDR3 is TGTGCCAGCAGTTACCCGACAGGGGGAGATCCGAACACTGAAGCTTTCTTT. Amino acids: CASSYPTGGDPNTEAFF.

V gene TRBV4-3 combines with J gene TRBJ2-1; D is possibly TRBD2 (6 bases). CDR1 LGHNA and CDR2 YSLEER come from the germline V gene. V was cut by 1 base and J by 8 bases, with 6 bases left in between. This CDR3 region has 12 residues. The CDR3 sequence: CASSQAGDEQFF. The CDR3 DNA reads TGCGCCAGCAGCCAAGCGGGGGATGAGCAGTTCTTC.

The chain links TRBV27 to TRBJ2-7, with TRBD1 matching 7 bases. Looked up from germline, CDR1 is MNHEY and CDR2 is SMNVEV (reference sequence). With 6 bases clipped from V and 0 bases from J, the junction kept 8 bases outside the gene matches. CDR3 length: 15 amino acids. The CDR3 DNA follows: TGTGCCAGCAGCGATTGGACAGGTAGCTCCTACGAGCAGTACTTC. Encoded protein: CASSDWTGSSYEQYF.

Comment on this clonotype: The germline gene is not matched at one end of the junction; a read error may be the cause. This chain links TRBV5-1 with TRBJ2-2; TRBD1 matches at 7 bases. This CDR3 contains 15 residues. CDR1 SGHRS and CDR2 YFSETQ come from the germline V gene. The CDR3 sequence: CASSLARGHTGELFF. As DNA, the CDR3 is TGTGCCAGCAGCTTGGCAAGGGGGCACACCGGGGAGCTGTTTTTT.

The chain combines TRBV29-1 with TRBJ2-1, with a tentative D call TRBD1 (6 bases). Germline V gene sequence: CDR1 SQVTM, CDR2 ANQGSEA. This CDR3 comprises 14 residues. V was cut by 4 bases and J by 7 bases, with 17 bases left in between. The CDR3: CSVGAGAYWNEQFF. The CDR3 DNA reads TGCAGCGTTGGGGCAGGGGCGTATTGGAATGAGCAGTTCTTC.

This sequence joins TRBV29-1 and TRBJ1-2, with a possible D match to TRBD1 (5 bases). Trimming took 1 base from V and 3 from J, leaving 12 bases between them. The CDR3 covers 14 residues. Germline V gene lookup returns CDR1 SQVTM and CDR2 ANQGSEA. The CDR3 nucleotides are TGCAGCGTTGAAGGGTCCGGCAGGGACTATGGCTACACCTTC. Amino acids: CSVEGSGRDYGYTF.

V gene TRBV12-3 or TRBV12-4 combines with J gene TRBJ1-2; D may be TRBD1 (5 bases). This CDR3 has 13 residues. Deletions cut 5 bases from V and 8 bases from J, with 15 bases between. In DNA form, the CDR3 reads TGTGCCAGCAGTCCGGGAACAGGTTGGGGCTACACCTTC. Encoded protein: CASSPGTGWGYTF.

This clonotype was observed once. CDR3 amino acids: CSVATSGRALPQYF. The CDR3 bases are TGCAGCGTTGCGACTAGCGGGAGGGCCCTCCCGCAGTATTTT. V and J are TRBV29-1 and TRBJ2-3, with 14 nucleotides matching TRBD2. From germline, CDR1 is SQVTM and CDR2 ANQGSEA. The V segment lost 4 bases and the J segment 10 bases; nucleotides outside the gene matches: 7. This CDR3 has 14 amino acids.

The V call is TRBV4-1, the J call TRBJ2-5; TRBD2 matches at 7 bases. The CDR3 is 13 residues long. The V gene's germline CDR1 is MGHRA and CDR2 YSYEKL. Trimming at V came to 3 bases and at J to 13 bases, leaving 11 bases not matched to a gene. The CDR3 spells CASSQSREPVRYF. The CDR3 coding sequence is TGCGCCAGCAGCCAGTCGCGGGAGCCGGTTCGGTACTTC.

This clonotype was observed once. The chain couples TRBV6-5 to TRBJ2-5, with D unclear. This CDR3 spans 12 amino acids. V lost 0 bases to trimming and J lost 5 bases, with 4 bases between them. Germline lookup yields CDR1 MNHEY and CDR2 SVGAGI. The CDR3 nucleotides read TGTGCCAGCAGTTACTCGAGCGAGACCCAGTACTTC. Protein product: CASSYSSETQYF.

V usage is TRBV13 and J usage is TRBJ1-1; no clear D gene. The germline CDR1 and CDR2 sequences are PRHDT and FYEKMQ (reference sequence). V lost 5 bases and J lost 6, with 13 bases in between. This CDR3 spans 13 amino acids. The CDR3 DNA follows: TGTGCCAGCAGCCCGAGCCTGTGGGCTGAAGCTTTCTTT. Translation gives CASSPSLWAEAFF.

This clonotype was detected only a few times. The J gene is TRBJ1-1, the V gene TRBV5-5; 11 nucleotides agree with TRBD1. This CDR3 region has 14 residues. After removal of 4 bases from V and 6 bases from J, the junction contained 5 bases not matched to a gene. Germline CDR1 SGHKS, CDR2 YYEKEE (reference sequence). CDR3 sequence reads: CASSPGQGASEAFF. As DNA, the CDR3 is TGTGCCAGCAGCCCTGGACAGGGGGCTTCTGAAGCTTTCTTT.